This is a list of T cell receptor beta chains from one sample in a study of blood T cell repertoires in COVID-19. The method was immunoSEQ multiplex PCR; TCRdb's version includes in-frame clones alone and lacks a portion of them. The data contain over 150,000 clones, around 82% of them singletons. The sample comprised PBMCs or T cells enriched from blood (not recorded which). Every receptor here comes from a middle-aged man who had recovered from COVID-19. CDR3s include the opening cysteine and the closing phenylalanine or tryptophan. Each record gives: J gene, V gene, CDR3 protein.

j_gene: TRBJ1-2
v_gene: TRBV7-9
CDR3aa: CASSNSSRVAYGYTF

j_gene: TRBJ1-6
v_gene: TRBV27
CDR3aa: CASRPGGGDNSPLHF

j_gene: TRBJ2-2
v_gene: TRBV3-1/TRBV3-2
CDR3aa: CASSHISSYRNTGELFF

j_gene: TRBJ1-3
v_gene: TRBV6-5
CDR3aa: CASSYSTGSSGNTIYF

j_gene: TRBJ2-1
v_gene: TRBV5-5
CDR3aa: CASSPRLSGGANEQFF

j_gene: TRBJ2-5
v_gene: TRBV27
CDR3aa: CASSLSSYVPGETQYF

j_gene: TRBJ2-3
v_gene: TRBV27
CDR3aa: CASSQTSSKDTQYF

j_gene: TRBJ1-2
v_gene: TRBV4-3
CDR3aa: CASSQDAKAGTGGFYTF

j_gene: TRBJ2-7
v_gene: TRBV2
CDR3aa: CAGRRDRGSYEQYF

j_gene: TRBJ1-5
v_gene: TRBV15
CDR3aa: CATSRDPDQPQHF

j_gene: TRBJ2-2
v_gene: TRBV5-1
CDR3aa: CASSPGDRHTGELFF

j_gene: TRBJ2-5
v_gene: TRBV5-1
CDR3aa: CASSLDPGTAETQYF

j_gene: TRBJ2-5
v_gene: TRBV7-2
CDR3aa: CASSTDRGETQYF

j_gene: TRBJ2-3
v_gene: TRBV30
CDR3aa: CAFRDRRLTDTQYF

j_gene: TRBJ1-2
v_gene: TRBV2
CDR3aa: CASSTGTGRGYTF

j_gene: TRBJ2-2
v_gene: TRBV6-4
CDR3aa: CASSEGVAGEGTGELFF

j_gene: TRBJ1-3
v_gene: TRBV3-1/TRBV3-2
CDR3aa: CASSQARRGLSGNTIYF

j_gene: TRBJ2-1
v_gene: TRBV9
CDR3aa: CASSVDLAALNEQFF

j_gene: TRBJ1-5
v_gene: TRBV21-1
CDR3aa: CASSKVQDRGHYSNQPQHF

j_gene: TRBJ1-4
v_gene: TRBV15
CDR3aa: CATSRGHFSTNEKLFF